This TCR beta chain originates from a study of blood T cell repertoires in COVID-19. Study as a whole: Samples representing acute and convalescent COVID-19 were sourced from the United States, Italy and Spain. Sample material is recorded as cDNA or gDNA derived from T cells, B-cell-depleted T cells, or PBMCs.

In the original analysis: Estimates of nucleated cell counts were drawn from the amplification of reference gene primers. TCRdb's table, derived via immunoSEQ multiplex PCR, lists solely in-frame clones and lacks some. V and J calls and clone size are copied from that table; D and trimming were computed from the DNA. The profile shows 250,000 or so clones, over 75% of them singletons. There are 16 residues in the CDR3. Trimming took 4 bases from V and 2 from J, leaving 17 bases between them. Germline CDR1 reads SGDLS; CDR2 reads YYNGEE. The sample was peripheral blood. The genes are TRBV9 and TRBJ2-3, with TRBD2 as a possible D gene (6 bases). This receptor was taken from a man under 40 who had recovered from COVID-19. The CDR3 DNA follows: TGTGCCAGCAGCCCCCGGGACTCACGTCCCACAGATACGCAGTATTTT. This translates into CASSPRDSRPTDTQYF.